The 32 T cell receptor beta chains below were found in one sample sequenced in a study of blood T cell repertoires in COVID-19. Sequencing used immunoSEQ multiplex PCR; TCRdb keeps in-frame clones, though not all of them. The repertoire holds some 260,000 clones, over 70% seen once, with 3% to 3.5% in the top ten. What was sequenced was peripheral blood. The receptors stem from a woman of 80 years or more with acute or convalescent COVID-19.

The chain is built from TRBV10-2 and TRBJ2-5, with 13 positions matching TRBD2. The J segment lost 3 bases and the V segment lost 0 bases, leaving 4 bases of the junction unmatched. Germline loops: CDR1 WSHSY, CDR2 SAAADI. The CDR3 spans 17 residues. The CDR3 region is CASSESGLAGREETQYF. The CDR3 bases are TGCGCCAGCAGTGAGTCGGGACTAGCGGGGCGGGAAGAGACCCAGTACTTC.

This sequence joins TRBV2 and TRBJ1-5; tentatively, D is TRBD1 (6 bases). V was cut by 4 bases and J by 2 bases, with 12 bases left in between. CDR1 and CDR2 from the germline V gene are SNHLY and FYNNEI. This CDR3 has 15 residues. The CDR3 bases are TGTGCCAGCAGTGCCCAAAACAGGGGCAATCAGCCCCAGCATTTT. This encodes CASSAQNRGNQPQHF.

The rearrangement uses TRBV7-2 and TRBJ1-2; 8 bases agree with TRBD1. Trimming removed 5 bases from V and 2 bases from J; junction bases left unmatched: 13. The germline gives CDR1 SGHTA, CDR2 FQGNSA. The CDR3 spans 17 residues. DNA for the CDR3: TGTGCCAGCAGCCCGACGCGGACAGGGAGACAAAACTATGGCTACACCTTC. Its translation is CASSPTRTGRQNYGYTF.

The V and J genes are TRBV15 and TRBJ1-5; maybe TRBD1 (5 bases). The CDR3 totals 15 residues. Trimming pared 0 bases from V and 4 bases from J, leaving 10 bases between. Germline CDR1 is LNHNV and CDR2 is YYDKDF (reference sequence). The CDR3 DNA follows: TGTGCCACCAGCAGAGATTGGAAGGGGAATCAGCCCCAGCATTTT. Translating gives CATSRDWKGNQPQHF.

This clone was picked up a small number of times. The chain recombines TRBV11-2 with TRBJ2-7, with 10 bases identical to TRBD2. Germline V gene data show CDR1 as SGHAT and CDR2 as FQNNGV. V lost 5 bases and J lost 0; bases outside the gene matches: 13. The CDR3 extends over 18 amino acids. The CDR3 here is CASSPLRRTSGSSYEQYF. The DNA of the CDR3 is TGTGCCAGCAGCCCCCTAAGACGGACTAGCGGAAGCTCCTACGAGCAGTACTTC.

The gene calls are TRBV5-4 and TRBJ2-3, with 9 nucleotides matching TRBD2. This CDR3 spans 16 amino acids. Trimming at V came to 4 bases and at J to 2 bases, leaving 8 bases not matched to a gene. Germline V gene data show CDR1 as SGHNT and CDR2 as YYREEE (reference sequence). CDR3 in amino acids: CASSALAGETTDTQYF. Here the CDR3 DNA reads TGTGCCAGCAGCGCTTTAGCGGGGGAGACCACAGATACGCAGTATTTT.

As DNA, the CDR3 is TGTGCCAGCACCGCACGCAGGAACAGGGGAAACACCATATATTTT. This translates into CASTARRNRGNTIYF. The chain joins TRBV7-6 to TRBJ1-3, with D possibly being TRBD1 (5 bases). CDR1 and CDR2 from the germline V gene are SGHVS and FNYEAQ. This CDR3 spans 15 amino acids. Trimming left V 7 bases short and J 4 bases short, with 17 bases between.

This chain connects TRBV2 to TRBJ1-1; D might be TRBD1 (6 bases). This CDR3 comprises 14 residues. The germline V gene has CDR1 SNHLY and CDR2 FYNNEI. Trimming left V 6 bases short and J 2 bases short, with 13 bases between. CDR3 sequence reads: CASRVDRTNTEAFF. In DNA form, the CDR3 reads TGTGCCAGCAGGGTTGACAGGACCAACACTGAAGCTTTCTTT.

This rearrangement joins TRBV28 to TRBJ1-3, with a possible D match to TRBD1 (5 bases). The CDR3 length is 15 residues. V lost 6 bases and J 0 bases, leaving 12 bases between the germline ends. Germline lookup yields CDR1 MDHEN and CDR2 SYDVKM. Here the CDR3 DNA reads TGTGCCAGCAGGTTGGGGGGGAGCTCTGGAAACACCATATATTTT. Amino acids: CASRLGGSSGNTIYF.

This sequence joins TRBV19 and TRBJ1-1; no clear D gene. Trimming cost V 5 bases and J 1 base, with 11 bases left between them. The germline gives CDR1 LNHDA, CDR2 SQIVND (reference sequence). The CDR3 has 14 residues. CDR3 coding DNA: TGTGCCAGTAGTGCCCGTGGAGGGAACACTGAAGCTTTCTTT. Protein sequence: CASSARGGNTEAFF.

The chain recombines TRBV9 with TRBJ2-2, with D tentatively TRBD2 (6 bases). Trimming took 4 bases from V and 6 from J, leaving 13 bases between them. Germline CDR1 and CDR2: SGDLS and YYNGEE. This CDR3 has 14 residues. The CDR3 bases are TGTGCCAGCAGCCCCCGACTAGTACCCGGGGAGCTGTTTTTT. It yields the protein CASSPRLVPGELFF. The whole variable domain, remainder taken from reference TRBV9 and TRBJ2-2, is DSGVTQTPKHLITATGQRVTLRCSPRSGDLSVYWYQQSLDQGLQFLIQYYNGEERAKGNILERFSAQQFPDLHSELNLSSLELGDSALYFCASSPRLVPGELFFGEGSRLTVL.

The rearrangement joins TRBV19 to TRBJ2-5; D might be TRBD2 (6 bases). The V end lost 9 bases, the J end lost 7 bases, and 27 bases lay between the germline ends. The CDR3 has 16 residues. The germline V gene encodes CDR1 LNHDA and CDR2 SQIVND (reference sequence). CDR3 nucleotides: TGTGCCAGCCGGGAATCTGAGGGCCAGTGGGGAGGGACCCAGTACTTC. Translating gives CASRESEGQWGGTQYF.

At least ten counts were recorded for this clone. The chain carries TRBV19 and TRBJ2-5, with 11 bases that match TRBD1. Germline CDR1 and CDR2: LNHDA and SQIVND (reference sequence). The CDR3 contains 16 residues. Trimming removed 1 base from V and 5 bases from J; junction bases left unmatched: 6. CDR3 nucleotides: TGTGCCAGTAGTATAGCCGCCGGGACAGGGGGGGAGACCCAGTACTTC. It specifies CASSIAAGTGGETQYF.

CDR3 sequence: CASSPTGDNEQFF. CDR3 bases: TGTGCCAGCAGCCCGACAGGGGATAATGAGCAGTTCTTC. This chain uses TRBV6-4 with TRBJ2-1; TRBD1 aligns across 8 bases. Germline-derived CDR1 and CDR2 are MRHNA and SNTAGT. The CDR3 covers 13 residues. V trimming: 6 bases; J trimming: 7 bases; junction bases outside the gene matches: 5.

The chain combines TRBV19 with TRBJ2-3, with 10 bases that match TRBD2. The CDR3 has 16 residues. Germline CDR1 is LNHDA and CDR2 is SQIVND (reference sequence). Germline trimming cut 3 bases from V and 8 bases from J; bases unmatched to any gene: 11. Written as DNA, the CDR3 is TGTGCCAGTAGTATGGGCCTAGCGGGAGAGGGGGGTACGCAGTATTTT. The encoded protein is CASSMGLAGEGGTQYF.

The chain links TRBV2 to TRBJ1-1; possibly TRBD1 for D (6 bases). CDR1 and CDR2 from the germline V gene are SNHLY and FYNNEI. CDR3 length: 14 residues. Trimming removed 6 bases at V and 0 bases at J, with 11 bases between. The CDR3 region is CASRITGMNTEAFF. The CDR3 DNA reads TGTGCCAGCAGAATCACAGGGATGAACACTGAAGCTTTCTTT.

The chain employs TRBV25-1 and TRBJ1-5; 7 positions agree with TRBD1. J was trimmed by 7 bases and V by 2 bases; bases with no gene match: 11. The CDR3 has 16 residues. Germline V CDR1 and CDR2: MGHDK, SYGVNS. The CDR3 reads CASSEPRDRVRQPQHF. The CDR3 DNA follows: TGTGCCAGCAGTGAACCCCGAGACAGGGTCCGGCAGCCCCAGCATTTT.

The chain couples TRBV5-1 to TRBJ2-5, with TRBD1 matching over 9 bases. V was pared by 1 base and J by 5 bases, with 3 bases of the junction left unmatched. Germline values: CDR1 SGHRS, CDR2 YFSETQ. The CDR3 spans 14 residues. CDR3 nucleotides: TGCGCCAGCAGCTTGTACAGGGGGCCCGAGACCCAGTACTTC. Its protein is CASSLYRGPETQYF.

The V call is TRBV19, the J call TRBJ1-5, with a tentative D call TRBD1 (6 bases). V was cut by 2 bases and J by 3 bases, with 8 bases left in between. Germline V lookup: CDR1 LNHDA, CDR2 SQIVND (reference sequence). This CDR3 contains 14 residues. DNA for the CDR3: TGTGCCAGTAGTATAAGGGGGTACAATCAGCCCCAGCATTTT. It specifies CASSIRGYNQPQHF.

The gene calls are TRBV10-3 and TRBJ2-2; 7 bases line up with TRBD1. This CDR3 contains 12 residues. Germline lookup yields CDR1 ENHRY and CDR2 SYGVKD. V was clipped by 7 bases and J by 4 bases; unmatched bases: 0. The CDR3 bases are TGTGCCATCACAGGGGGCACCGGGGAGCTGTTTTTT. Amino acids: CAITGGTGELFF.

This chain links TRBV9 with TRBJ1-5, with D maybe TRBD1 (5 bases). The CDR3 runs to 14 residues. The germline gives CDR1 SGDLS, CDR2 YYNGEE. Trimming left V 3 bases short and J 0 bases short, with 7 bases between. The CDR3 region is CASSAGGSNQPQHF. The DNA of the CDR3 is TGTGCCAGCAGCGCCGGGGGTAGCAATCAGCCCCAGCATTTT.

The chain carries TRBV7-9 and TRBJ2-1; 10 bases agree with TRBD2. Germline CDR1 SEHNR, CDR2 FQNEAQ (reference sequence). V lost 3 bases to trimming and J lost 4 bases; unmatched junction nucleotides: 3. The CDR3 covers 15 residues. The DNA of the CDR3 is TGTGCCAGCAGCTTGGAGACTAGCGGGTACAATGAGCAGTTCTTC. Protein product: CASSLETSGYNEQFF.

The chain uses TRBV10-3 and TRBJ2-2, with TRBD2 matching over 12 bases. The CDR3 is 16 amino acids. The germline V gene has CDR1 ENHRY and CDR2 SYGVKD. V lost 8 bases and J lost 7; bases outside the gene matches: 11. The CDR3 reads CAIGRLAGVSYGELFF. The CDR3, as DNA: TGTGCCATCGGCCGACTAGCGGGGGTTTCGTACGGGGAGCTGTTTTTT.

This sequence joins TRBV3-1 (or the pseudogene TRBV3-2) and TRBJ2-5; 9 bases are shared with TRBD2. The V segment lost 4 bases and the J segment 2 bases; nucleotides outside the gene matches: 5. Per the germline V gene, CDR1 is LGHDT and CDR2 is YNNKEL (reference sequence). This CDR3 spans 15 amino acids. Here the CDR3 DNA reads TGTGCCAGCAGCCTACGCGGGGGGGAACAAGAGACCCAGTACTTC. It codes for CASSLRGGEQETQYF.

There are a few counts of this clone. The chain links TRBV3-1 (or the pseudogene TRBV3-2) to TRBJ2-5; TRBD2 agrees at 11 bases. CDR3 length equals 13 residues. V lost 9 bases to trimming and J lost 1 base; unmatched junction nucleotides: 1. Germline-derived CDR1 and CDR2 are LGHDT and YNNKEL (reference sequence). The CDR3 DNA reads TGTGCCAGTAGCGGGGGGGCCCAAGAGACCCAGTACTTC. Translation gives CASSGGAQETQYF.

The rearrangement links TRBV2 to TRBJ1-6; 7 bases line up with TRBD1. This CDR3 region has 14 residues. CDR1 SNHLY and CDR2 FYNNEI come from the germline V gene. The V gene end was trimmed by 4 bases and the J gene end by 10 bases; junction bases not matched to a gene: 7. Here the CDR3 reads CASSVRGLGSPLHF. In DNA form, the CDR3 reads TGTGCCAGCAGTGTAAGGGGGCTGGGATCACCCCTCCACTTT. Combining the CDR3 with reference TRBV2 and TRBJ1-6 gives the whole variable domain EPEVTQTPSHQVTQMGQEVILRCVPISNHLYFYWYRQILGQKVEFLVSFYNNEISEKSEIFDDQFSVERPDGSNFTLKIRSTKLEDSAMYFCASSVRGLGSPLHFGNGTRLTVT.

In the case of this clone: Because the CDR3's place on the DNA is in doubt, the DNA is left out and the CDR3 is given as listed by TCRdb. The chain links TRBV7-6 to TRBJ2-5; no DNA check was done on the table's D call, TRBD2. Termini included, the CDR3 measures 19 amino acids. Germline V gene lookup returns CDR1 SGHVS and CDR2 FNYEAQ. This chain's CDR3 is CASSFLWASGRTPQETQYF.

About this clone itself: In the same sample, other DNA sequences code for this CDR3. The chain recombines TRBV18 with TRBJ2-5; the D gene is possibly TRBD1 (6 bases). V was pared by 4 bases and J by 2 bases, with 8 bases between. The CDR3 is 13 amino acids. Germline V gene lookup returns CDR1 KGHSH and CDR2 LQKENI. The CDR3 spells CASSRGQQETQYF. The CDR3 DNA is TGTGCCAGCTCACGAGGACAGCAAGAGACCCAGTACTTC.

The rearrangement joins TRBV5-1 to TRBJ1-4; D is ambiguous. Germline CDR1 is SGHRS and CDR2 is YFSETQ. The CDR3 covers 15 residues. Trimming stripped 0 bases from V and 6 bases from J, with 12 bases between. The CDR3 DNA sequence: TGCGCCAGCAGCTTGGTGGAGGGTAGGGATGAAAAACTGTTTTTT. Translating gives CASSLVEGRDEKLFF.

This clone was found a few times. The chain combines TRBV7-9 with TRBJ2-7, with TRBD1 matching 7 bases. Germline V gives CDR1 SEHNR, CDR2 FQNEAQ (reference sequence). V was clipped by 5 bases and J by 12 bases; unmatched bases: 10. This CDR3 contains 12 residues. The CDR3 DNA is TGTGCCAGCAGCCCCTCTGGCAGGGGGATGTACTTC. This gives the protein CASSPSGRGMYF.

The DNA of the CDR3 is TGCGCCAGCAGTGGACAGTTGGAAGCTAACTATGGCTACACCTTC. Encoded protein: CASSGQLEANYGYTF. V gene TRBV10-2 combines with J gene TRBJ1-2, with D maybe TRBD1 (5 bases). V was cut by 4 bases and J by 0 bases, with 12 bases left in between. The CDR3 totals 15 residues. In germline, CDR1 is WSHSY, CDR2 SAAADI.

This clone is a singleton in its sample. The V and J genes are TRBV7-2 and TRBJ1-5; D is unresolved. The CDR3 sequence is 14 residues long. With 5 bases removed from V and 4 bases from J, the gap between germline ends came to 12 bases. Germline assignment: CDR1 SGHTA and CDR2 FQGNSA. CDR3 region: CASSTTAGNQPQHF. Written as DNA, the CDR3 is TGTGCCAGCAGCACCACAGCAGGTAATCAGCCCCAGCATTTT. Drawing the rest from reference TRBV7-2 and TRBJ1-5, the complete variable domain is GAGVSQSPSNKVTEKGKDVELRCDPISGHTALYWYRQSLGQGLEFLIYFQGNSAPDKSGLPSDRFSAERTGGSVSTLTIQRTQQEDSAVYLCASSTTAGNQPQHFGDGTRLSIL.